One sample yielded the 22 T cell receptor beta chains listed below, sequenced in a study of cytomegalovirus exposure and HLA in healthy donors. Both 60 Vbeta primers and 13 Jbeta primers went into the PCR. Sequencing used immunoSEQ multiplex PCR; TCRdb keeps in-frame clones, though not all of them. This table has 95,000 to 150,000 clones, over 75% appearing once. Source material: PBMCs. These receptors were obtained from a man in his late teens or twenties in good health and CMV-seropositive.

The rearrangement joins TRBV5-3 to TRBJ1-6, with no clear D. TRBV5-3 is labeled an ORF, and its function is uncertain. The CDR3 consists of 12 residues. V lost 9 bases and J lost 7, with 11 bases in between. Written as DNA, the CDR3 is TGTGCCATAACGGGTTTCAATTCACCCCTCCACTTT. Translated: CAITGFNSPLHF.

In DNA, the CDR3 is TGTGCCTGGATGTATTCGGCGGACAGCCAAGAGACCCAGTACTTC. It codes for CAWMYSADSQETQYF. V and J are TRBV30 and TRBJ2-5; tentative D call: TRBD1 (6 bases). The CDR3 covers 15 residues. CDR1 and CDR2 (germline): GTSNPN, SVGIG (reference sequence). The germline V and J ends were trimmed by 4 bases and 1 base, with 16 bases remaining between them.

The chain uses TRBV12-5 and TRBJ1-2; D uncertain. Germline V CDR1 and CDR2: LGHNT, FRNRAP. The V end was cut by 6 bases, the J end by 4 bases, with 15 bases between. This CDR3 is built from 14 residues. The CDR3: CASGIGRASYGYTF. CDR3 nucleotide sequence: TGTGCTAGTGGCATCGGGAGGGCGAGCTATGGCTACACCTTC.

The chain has TRBV9 and TRBJ1-3; no definite D call. Germline CDR1 SGDLS, CDR2 YYNGEE. V was trimmed by 3 bases and J by 0 bases, leaving 7 bases between them. The CDR3 contains 14 residues. The CDR3 spells CASSEQLSGNTIYF. The CDR3, as DNA: TGTGCCAGCAGCGAGCAACTCTCTGGAAACACCATATATTTT.

The CDR3 spells CASSQMTSGSVGFGELFF. DNA of the CDR3: TGCGCCAGCAGCCAGATGACTAGCGGGAGCGTCGGGTTCGGGGAGCTGTTTTTT. The V call is TRBV4-3, the J call TRBJ2-2, with 12 bases matching TRBD2. This CDR3 is 18 amino acids long. Germline CDR1 is LGHNA and CDR2 is YSLEER. V shed 3 bases, J shed 7 bases, and the junction held 12 bases outside the gene matches.

This chain uses TRBV7-2 with TRBJ2-3, with TRBD2 matching 10 bases. The V gene's germline CDR1 is SGHTA and CDR2 FQGNSA. The CDR3 runs 17 residues. With V trimmed by 0 bases and J by 5 bases, 8 bases remained unmatched. The CDR3 sequence is CASSLASSGRARDTQYF. In nucleotides, the CDR3 is TGTGCCAGCAGCTTAGCAAGCAGCGGGAGGGCCCGAGATACGCAGTATTTT.

This chain connects TRBV10-3 to TRBJ1-2; weak D call: TRBD1 (5 bases). The CDR3 totals 12 residues. Germline values: CDR1 ENHRY, CDR2 SYGVKD. V was trimmed by 11 bases and J by 4 bases, leaving 14 bases between them. CDR3 loop: CAALGLPYGYTF. The CDR3 nucleotides are TGTGCCGCCCTGGGACTGCCCTATGGCTACACCTTC.

This sequence joins TRBV30 and TRBJ2-7, with 10 nucleotides matching TRBD2. The CDR3 covers 13 residues. V shed 2 bases and J 6 bases; nucleotides not matched to a gene: 4. CDR1 is GTSNPN, CDR2 SVGIG, per germline (reference sequence). CDR3 amino acids: CAWSLASGSEQYF. DNA for the CDR3: TGTGCCTGGAGTTTAGCTAGCGGGAGCGAGCAGTACTTC.

This clone was seen a single time. The V gene is TRBV19, the J gene TRBJ1-2; D not resolved. The length of the CDR3 is 16 residues. The germline V gene encodes CDR1 LNHDA and CDR2 SQIVND (reference sequence). Trimming shortened V by 5 bases and J by 8 bases, and 24 bases separated the two germline ends. CDR3 region: CASSSTDLGGTGGYTF. As DNA, the CDR3 is TGTGCCAGTAGTTCTACGGACTTAGGCGGAACTGGAGGCTACACCTTC.

As concerns this clone: Relative to the germline gene, one junction end is altered; a read error may explain this. The chain employs TRBV7-9 and TRBJ1-5; D not resolved. CDR1 is SEHNR, CDR2 FQNEAQ, per germline (reference sequence). CDR3 size: 12 residues. CDR3 coding DNA: TGTTCCAGCAGCTTAGATGGCGGCCCCCAGCATTTT. It yields the protein CSSSLDGGPQHF.

CDR3 protein: CASYTGTGAYGYTF. The CDR3 nucleotides read TGTGCCAGCTACACCGGGACAGGGGCTTATGGCTACACCTTC. The chain joins TRBV6-5 to TRBJ1-2, with TRBD1 matching over 10 bases. V shed 8 bases, J shed 5 bases, and the junction held 8 bases outside the gene matches. Germline V gives CDR1 MNHEY, CDR2 SVGAGI. The CDR3 has 14 amino acids.

J is TRBJ2-1 and V is TRBV19; D is possibly TRBD2 (6 bases). Germline V CDR1 and CDR2: LNHDA, SQIVND (reference sequence). This CDR3 contains 14 residues. V lost 3 bases and J 8 bases, leaving 14 bases between the germline ends. The CDR3 DNA is TGTGCCAGTAGTATGGGACTGGATAGCGATGAGCAGTTCTTC. Amino acids: CASSMGLDSDEQFF.

The chain is built from TRBV11-2 and TRBJ2-7; possible D gene TRBD2, 7 bases. This CDR3 is 14 amino acids long. The V end was cut by 5 bases, the J end by 4 bases, with 15 bases between. CDR1 is SGHAT and CDR2 is FQNNGV in the germline V gene. The CDR3 DNA sequence: TGTGCCAGCAGCCCAGGGCGGGGGCCTTACGAGCAGTACTTC. Its protein product is CASSPGRGPYEQYF.

This chain joins TRBV6-1 and TRBJ2-4; 9 bases map to TRBD1. The germline gives CDR1 MNHNS, CDR2 SASEGT. V gave up 4 bases and J gave up 0 bases; unmatched junction bases: 7. The CDR3 contains 17 residues. The CDR3 spells CASSGSGTGLAKNIQYF. The CDR3 DNA is TGTGCCAGCAGTGGATCCGGGACAGGGTTAGCCAAAAACATTCAGTACTTC.

V and J are TRBV30 and TRBJ2-5; TRBD1 aligns across 7 bases. Germline loops: CDR1 GTSNPN, CDR2 SVGIG (reference sequence). J lost 3 bases, V lost 4 bases, and 5 bases had no gene match. This CDR3 contains 13 residues. The CDR3 sequence: CAWIGTEKETQYF. DNA for the CDR3: TGTGCCTGGATCGGGACAGAAAAAGAGACCCAGTACTTC.

The V gene is TRBV2, the J gene TRBJ2-5; the D gene is possibly TRBD2 (7 bases). Per the germline V gene, CDR1 is SNHLY and CDR2 is FYNNEI. V lost 2 bases and J lost 9, with 16 bases in between. The CDR3 totals 14 residues. The CDR3 nucleotides are TGTGCCAGCAGTGAAACGGGGGGCCCCATCCCCCAGTACTTC. As protein: CASSETGGPIPQYF.

This clone is a singleton in its sample. V and J are TRBV6-6 and TRBJ2-1, with 8 bases identical to TRBD2. The germline V gene has CDR1 MNHNY and CDR2 SVGAGI (reference sequence). V shed 6 bases and J 8 bases; nucleotides not matched to a gene: 15. The CDR3 spans 16 residues. CDR3 protein: CASSRGVSGSIYEQFF. CDR3 sequence (DNA): TGTGCCAGCAGCCGAGGAGTAAGCGGGAGTATCTATGAGCAGTTCTTC.

The V and J genes are TRBV5-4 and TRBJ2-1; the D gene is possibly TRBD1 (6 bases). The V gene lost 0 bases and the J gene lost 5 bases, with 9 bases spanning the gap. This CDR3 is built from 14 residues. CDR1 is SGHNT, CDR2 YYREEE, per germline (reference sequence). The CDR3 reads CASSLAAGDNEQFF. The CDR3 nucleotides read TGTGCCAGCAGCTTGGCCGCAGGGGACAATGAGCAGTTCTTC.

The chain couples TRBV29-1 to TRBJ1-1; 7 bases map to TRBD1. Per the germline V gene, CDR1 is SQVTM and CDR2 is ANQGSEA. After removal of 5 bases from V and 2 bases from J, the junction contained 5 bases not matched to a gene. The CDR3 totals 13 residues. CDR3 residues: CSVYDRENTEAFF. The CDR3 DNA sequence: TGCAGCGTTTATGACAGGGAAAACACTGAAGCTTTCTTT.

V usage is TRBV6-6 and J usage is TRBJ2-5, with D tentatively TRBD1 (6 bases). The J call may be mistaken, given a closer DNA end match to TRBJ2-7. CDR1 is MNHNY and CDR2 is SVGAGI in the germline V gene (reference sequence). This CDR3 is built from 16 residues. CDR3 nucleotides: TGTGCCAGCAGCTTTACCGCCGGACAGCTCTCCTACGAGCAGTACTTC. Encoded protein: CASSFTAGQLSYEQYF.

This chain's CDR3 is CASSPTGLNTGELFF. In nucleotides, the CDR3 is TGCGCCAGCAGCCCGACAGGCCTGAACACCGGGGAGCTGTTTTTT. The chain is built from TRBV4-1 and TRBJ2-2; D perhaps matches TRBD1 (6 bases). Germline V CDR1 and CDR2: MGHRA, YSYEKL. The CDR3 length is 15 residues. The V and J ends lost 4 bases and 1 base respectively, with 10 bases between them.

The genes are TRBV5-5 and TRBJ1-2; 7 bases agree with TRBD1. The junction had 18 bases not matched to a gene; V was cut back by 1 base and J by 6 bases. CDR1 and CDR2 from the germline V gene are SGHKS and YYEKEE (reference sequence). This CDR3 region has 18 residues. The DNA for the CDR3 is TGTGCCAGCAGCTTGTCTGACCGGCGTCGGACAGGCGAACATGGCTACACCTTC. Encoded protein: CASSLSDRRRTGEHGYTF.